Listed here are 13 T cell receptor beta chains from one sample, sequenced in a study of blood T cell repertoires in COVID-19. Profiled with immunoSEQ multiplex PCR; TCRdb holds only in-frame clones, not every one. Here the sample spans fewer than 300,000 clones, 80% to 85% being singletons. Sequencing was performed on peripheral blood. These receptors were collected from a person aged 70 to 79 with COVID-19, enrolled during active disease.

V usage is TRBV6-5 and J usage is TRBJ1-4; 8 positions agree with TRBD1. Germline loops: CDR1 MNHEY, CDR2 SVGAGI. The CDR3 totals 14 residues. V lost 10 bases and J lost 9; bases outside the gene matches: 13. CDR3: CATTDDRGLKKLFF. The DNA for the CDR3 is TGTGCCACCACCGATGACAGGGGCCTCAAAAAACTGTTTTTT.

The V gene is TRBV5-1, the J gene TRBJ1-1; 8 nucleotides match TRBD1. V lost 3 bases and J lost 9; bases outside the gene matches: 4. Germline V gives CDR1 SGHRS, CDR2 YFSETQ. The CDR3 extends over 12 amino acids. The CDR3 DNA reads as TGCGCCAGCAGCTACGGACAGGGACAAGCTTTCTTT. Its translation: CASSYGQGQAFF.

V gene TRBV19 combines with J gene TRBJ1-1, with a possible D match to TRBD1 (5 bases). Trimming took 3 bases from V and 1 from J, leaving 12 bases between them. Germline V gene sequence: CDR1 LNHDA, CDR2 SQIVND (reference sequence). The CDR3 spans 15 residues. The CDR3 loop is CASSILGTGNTEAFF. The CDR3 bases are TGTGCCAGTAGTATCCTAGGGACTGGGAACACTGAAGCTTTCTTT.

This rearrangement joins TRBV10-2 to TRBJ1-5; TRBD1 is a possible D gene (5 bases). Germline CDR1 WSHSY, CDR2 SAAADI. The CDR3 spans 14 residues. Deletions cut 5 bases from V and 4 bases from J, with 12 bases between. The DNA of the CDR3 is TGCGCCAGCAGTAGAACAGGCGAAAATCAGCCCCAGCATTTT. Translating gives CASSRTGENQPQHF.

The rearrangement joins TRBV6-2 or TRBV6-3 to TRBJ1-3; TRBD1 agrees at 10 bases. V dropped 7 bases and J dropped 3; count of bases not matched to a gene: 6. Looked up from germline, CDR1 is MNHEY and CDR2 is SVGEGT. The CDR3 totals 15 residues. Here the CDR3 DNA reads TGTGCCAGCACCCCGGACAGGGGGATTGGAAACACCATATATTTT. Its translation is CASTPDRGIGNTIYF.

This clone was counted once. V is TRBV11-2 and J is TRBJ1-4; a possible D gene is TRBD1 (5 bases). The germline V gene encodes CDR1 SGHAT and CDR2 FQNNGV. The CDR3 runs 15 residues. Trimming took 1 base from V and 8 from J, leaving 14 bases between them. CDR3 sequence: CASSLVRGQGEKLFF. In DNA form, the CDR3 reads TGTGCCAGCAGCTTAGTCAGAGGACAAGGCGAAAAACTGTTTTTT. Looking up the rest from reference TRBV11-2 and TRBJ1-4 gives the full variable domain: EAGVAQSPRYKIIEKRQSVAFWCNPISGHATLYWYQQILGQGPKLLIQFQNNGVVDDSQLPKDRFSAERLKGVDSTLKIQPAKLEDSAVYLCASSLVRGQGEKLFFGSGTQLSVL.

The chain couples TRBV28 to TRBJ1-1; D remains unclear. CDR3 size: 13 residues. The ends were cut back, 6 bases at V and 5 bases at J, with 13 bases in the middle. CDR1 and CDR2 from the germline V gene are MDHEN and SYDVKM. The CDR3 DNA reads as TGTGCCAGCAGGGACTGGGAGGGTACTGAAGCTTTCTTT. Translating gives CASRDWEGTEAFF.

This clone was observed many times. This chain's CDR3 is CASSPHLLDYHEQYF. Written as DNA, the CDR3 is TGTGCCAGCAGTCCCCATCTCTTGGACTACCACGAGCAGTACTTC. The rearrangement uses TRBV6-6 and TRBJ2-7; tentatively, D is TRBD2 (6 bases). Germline assignment: CDR1 MNHNY and CDR2 SVGAGI (reference sequence). There are 15 residues in the CDR3. Trimming took off 5 bases at V and 5 bases at J, with 19 bases between the two ends.

This chain joins TRBV14 and TRBJ1-1; 7 nucleotides agree with TRBD1. V trimming: 0 bases; J trimming: 6 bases; junction bases outside the gene matches: 7. The CDR3 length is 15 residues. CDR1 is SGHDN, CDR2 FVKESK, per germline. Written as DNA, the CDR3 is TGTGCCAGCAGCCAAGACCCGACAGGGTACTCTGAAGCTTTCTTT. Its translation is CASSQDPTGYSEAFF.

This clone was observed a few times. The V call is TRBV7-2, the J call TRBJ1-6, with 7 nucleotides matching TRBD1. Trimming at V came to 5 bases and at J to 4 bases, leaving 2 bases not matched to a gene. The CDR3 consists of 14 residues. Germline CDR1 reads SGHTA; CDR2 reads FQGNSA. The CDR3 coding sequence is TGTGCCAGCAGCGACAGGGCTTATAATTCACCCCTCCACTTT. It translates to CASSDRAYNSPLHF. Full variable domain (missing parts from reference TRBV7-2 and TRBJ1-6): GAGVSQSPSNKVTEKGKDVELRCDPISGHTALYWYRQSLGQGLEFLIYFQGNSAPDKSGLPSDRFSAERTGGSVSTLTIQRTQQEDSAVYLCASSDRAYNSPLHFGNGTRLTVT.

This clone was detected only a few times. This chain uses TRBV21-1 with TRBJ2-6; the table names TRBD1, a call not compared with the DNA. TRBV21-1 is described as a pseudogene. The CDR3 contains 17 residues. The CDR3 here is CASSPKDRVSGANVLTF. CDR3 DNA sequence: TGTGCCAGCAGCCCAAAGGACAGGGTATCTGGGGCCAACGTCCTGACTTTC.

J is TRBJ1-6 and V is TRBV3-1 (or the pseudogene TRBV3-2); maybe TRBD1 (6 bases). Trimming pared 3 bases from V and 8 bases from J, leaving 11 bases between. From germline, CDR1 is LGHDT and CDR2 YNNKEL (reference sequence). This CDR3 spans 14 amino acids. The CDR3: CASSQHYRDSPLHF. The CDR3 nucleotides read TGTGCCAGCAGCCAGCATTACAGGGATTCACCCCTCCACTTT.

V is TRBV4-3 and J is TRBJ1-2; D is unclear. The V end lost 1 base, the J end lost 2 bases, and 11 bases lay between the germline ends. Germline CDR1 is LGHNA and CDR2 is YSLEER. CDR3 length equals 15 residues. DNA for the CDR3: TGCGCCAGCAGCCAAGTCTCTCTAAGCAACTATGGCTACACCTTC. Its protein is CASSQVSLSNYGYTF.